A single sample is the source of the 28 T cell receptor beta chains below, sequenced in a study of blood T cell repertoires in COVID-19. Profiled with immunoSEQ multiplex PCR; TCRdb holds only in-frame clones, not every one. The sample yields 60,000 to 95,000 clones, approximately 88% seen once. The sequenced sample was peripheral blood. The receptors were gathered from a woman aged 45-65 years with acute or convalescent COVID-19.

The genes are TRBV9 and TRBJ1-1; no reliable D call. V lost 3 bases and J 1 base, leaving 13 bases between the germline ends. In germline, CDR1 is SGDLS, CDR2 YYNGEE. CDR3 length: 15 amino acids. CDR3 region: CASSGSTTPNTEAFF. The CDR3 coding sequence is TGTGCCAGCAGCGGATCGACAACCCCGAACACTGAAGCTTTCTTT. The full variable domain, in which reference TRBV9 and TRBJ1-1 provide the parts outside the CDR3, is DSGVTQTPKHLITATGQRVTLRCSPRSGDLSVYWYQQSLDQGLQFLIQYYNGEERAKGNILERFSAQQFPDLHSELNLSSLELGDSALYFCASSGSTTPNTEAFFGQGTRLTVV.

This clone was observed a handful of times. The chain links TRBV27 to TRBJ2-2, with TRBD1 as a possible D gene (6 bases). Germline lookup yields CDR1 MNHEY and CDR2 SMNVEV (reference sequence). The CDR3 loop spans 16 amino acids. Trimming shortened V by 5 bases and J by 0 bases, and 13 bases separated the two germline ends. The CDR3, as DNA: TGTGCCAGCAGTCTCAGGGGAAATGCGAACACCGGGGAGCTGTTTTTT. It specifies CASSLRGNANTGELFF.

The V gene is TRBV30, the J gene TRBJ2-5; D is unresolved. The length of the CDR3 is 13 residues. From germline, CDR1 is GTSNPN and CDR2 SVGIG (reference sequence). The ends were cut back, 2 bases at V and 5 bases at J, with 12 bases in the middle. The CDR3 DNA is TGTGCCTGGAGTCGAGGATTCGTGGAGACCCAGTACTTC. It specifies CAWSRGFVETQYF.

This chain uses TRBV6-5 with TRBJ1-6; 9 bases align to TRBD1. V lost 7 bases, J lost 7 bases, and 8 bases stayed unmatched. There are 15 residues in the CDR3. Germline V gives CDR1 MNHEY, CDR2 SVGAGI. The CDR3 nucleotides are TGTGCCAGCAAATCGGACAGGGGTGACAATTCACCCCTCCACTTT. Its translation: CASKSDRGDNSPLHF.

The rearrangement joins TRBV29-1 to TRBJ1-2, with 9 bases lining up with TRBD1. Germline CDR1 SQVTM, CDR2 ANQGSEA. Trimming cost V 5 bases and J 3 bases; bases outside gene matches: 7. The length of the CDR3 is 14 residues. Here the CDR3 DNA reads TGCAGCGTTATAGGGACAGGGCGGGACTATGGCTACACCTTC. This translates into CSVIGTGRDYGYTF.

The chain recombines TRBV20-1 with TRBJ1-5; D is unresolved. This CDR3 contains 15 residues. Germline V CDR1 and CDR2: DFQATT, SNEGSKA (reference sequence). Trimming stripped 3 bases from V and 6 bases from J, with 18 bases between. The CDR3 DNA reads TGCAGTGCTAGTCAACAGACCGCAGGCGCTCAGCCCCAGCATTTT. It specifies CSASQQTAGAQPQHF.

This clone was found once. The J gene is TRBJ1-1, the V gene TRBV3-1 (or the pseudogene TRBV3-2); D might be TRBD1 (5 bases). This CDR3 is built from 14 residues. The germline V gene has CDR1 LGHDT and CDR2 YNNKEL (reference sequence). Trimming removed 1 base at V and 4 bases at J, with 10 bases between. CDR3: CASSQVKGSTEAFF. In DNA form, the CDR3 reads TGTGCCAGCAGCCAAGTCAAGGGGTCCACTGAAGCTTTCTTT.

The chain employs TRBV7-8 and TRBJ1-1, with 10 bases that match TRBD1. The germline CDR1 and CDR2 sequences are SGHVS and FQNEAQ. Unmatched junction bases numbered 7, after V lost 3 bases and J lost 3 bases. The CDR3 loop spans 16 amino acids. The CDR3 DNA reads TGTGCCAGCAGCTTTAGTTCCGGACAGGGGGACACTGAAGCTTTCTTT. It is translated as CASSFSSGQGDTEAFF. The variable domain in full, completed from reference TRBV7-8 and TRBJ1-1, reads GAGVSQSPRYKVAKRGQDVALRCDPISGHVSLFWYQQALGQGPEFLTYFQNEAQLDKSGLPSDRFFAERPEGSVSTLKIQRTQQEDSAVYLCASSFSSGQGDTEAFFGQGTRLTVV.

The chain couples TRBV19 to TRBJ2-7; TRBD1 matches 9 bases. The length of the CDR3 is 14 residues. Germline V gene data show CDR1 as LNHDA and CDR2 as SQIVND (reference sequence). Trimming cost V 3 bases and J 6 bases; bases outside gene matches: 6. CDR3: CASSMGQGRSEQYF. CDR3 sequence (DNA): TGTGCCAGTAGTATGGGACAGGGCCGATCCGAGCAGTACTTC.

The rearrangement joins TRBV30 to TRBJ1-5; weak D call: TRBD1 (5 bases). Between the trimmed V and J ends, which lost 0 bases and 5 bases, there was a span of 11 bases. The germline V gene encodes CDR1 GTSNPN and CDR2 SVGIG (reference sequence). This CDR3 is built from 14 residues. The CDR3 loop is CAWSVPRGYQPQHF. In DNA form, the CDR3 reads TGTGCCTGGAGTGTACCTCGGGGGTATCAGCCCCAGCATTTT.

V usage is TRBV28 and J usage is TRBJ1-1, with TRBD1 as a possible D gene (6 bases). Per the germline V gene, CDR1 is MDHEN and CDR2 is SYDVKM. The CDR3 totals 15 residues. Trimming left V 5 bases short and J 1 base short, with 14 bases between. CDR3 in amino acids: CASSLGATGNTEAFF. CDR3 bases: TGTGCCAGCAGTCTCGGGGCGACAGGGAACACTGAAGCTTTCTTT.

This chain links TRBV19 with TRBJ1-2, with 8 bases matching TRBD1. The CDR3 has 16 residues. Trimming cost V 5 bases and J 4 bases; bases outside gene matches: 12. CDR1 is LNHDA, CDR2 SQIVND, per germline (reference sequence). For the CDR3, the DNA is TGTGCCAGTAGTCCGTCGGACAGGGCTTTTCTCTATGGCTACACCTTC. Translated: CASSPSDRAFLYGYTF.

The rearrangement links TRBV2 to TRBJ1-1; 9 positions match TRBD1. CDR1 SNHLY and CDR2 FYNNEI come from the germline V gene. V was pared by 0 bases and J by 5 bases, with 1 base of the junction left unmatched. The CDR3 loop spans 14 amino acids. Here the CDR3 reads CASSEADRGTEAFF. The CDR3, as DNA: TGTGCCAGCAGTGAAGCTGACAGGGGGACTGAAGCTTTCTTT.

This clone has only a few counts. CDR3 residues: CASSLRGGWTSGRLGGELFF. The CDR3 DNA is TGCGCCAGCAGCCTTCGAGGGGGGTGGACTAGCGGGAGGTTAGGTGGGGAGCTGTTTTTT. The rearrangement links TRBV4-3 to TRBJ2-2; 14 bases match TRBD2. V lost 4 bases, J lost 8 bases, and 18 bases stayed unmatched. Looked up from germline, CDR1 is LGHNA and CDR2 is YSLEER. The CDR3 extends over 20 amino acids.

The chain links TRBV6-2 or TRBV6-3 to TRBJ2-5; the D gene is possibly TRBD1 (6 bases). There are 15 residues in the CDR3. Germline values: CDR1 MNHEY, CDR2 SVGEGT. With 2 bases removed from V and 9 bases from J, the gap between germline ends came to 19 bases. CDR3 DNA sequence: TGTGCCAGCAGTTACCTCCGGGACATATCTTTGCCCCAGTACTTC. Encoded protein: CASSYLRDISLPQYF.

The chain has TRBV19 and TRBJ1-2, with TRBD1 matching over 7 bases. The germline gives CDR1 LNHDA, CDR2 SQIVND (reference sequence). Trimming removed 3 bases from V and 7 bases from J; junction bases left unmatched: 8. The CDR3 has 14 amino acids. CDR3 DNA: TGTGCCAGTAGTATCTTCCAGGGGGTGAGTGGCTACACCTTC. Translated, it gives CASSIFQGVSGYTF.

The chain uses TRBV14 and TRBJ1-1, with a weak D call TRBD1 (5 bases). In germline, CDR1 is SGHDN, CDR2 FVKESK. There are 17 residues in the CDR3. The V gene lost 0 bases and the J gene lost 1 base, with 15 bases spanning the gap. The CDR3 spells CASSQDPGLFENTEAFF. The CDR3 bases are TGTGCCAGCAGCCAAGATCCAGGGCTGTTTGAGAACACTGAAGCTTTCTTT.

This sequence joins TRBV5-1 and TRBJ2-1; TRBD2 agrees at 15 bases. The CDR3 runs 20 residues. Germline CDR1 reads SGHRS; CDR2 reads YFSETQ. Germline trimming cut 0 bases from V and 0 bases from J; bases unmatched to any gene: 7. The CDR3 nucleotides read TGCGCCAGCAGCTTGGCAGGGACTAGCGGGGGGCTGAGCTCCTACAATGAGCAGTTCTTC. Protein: CASSLAGTSGGLSSYNEQFF.

This sequence joins TRBV30 and TRBJ1-2; D is possibly TRBD1 (6 bases). The CDR3 runs 15 residues. Germline CDR1 is GTSNPN and CDR2 is SVGIG (reference sequence). V lost 0 bases to trimming and J lost 4 bases, with 15 bases between them. CDR3 protein: CAWSVMVGASYGYTF. The CDR3 DNA follows: TGTGCCTGGAGTGTCATGGTGGGGGCGAGCTATGGCTACACCTTC.

The V gene is TRBV21-1, the J gene TRBJ1-1. TRBV21-1 represents a pseudogene. The CDR3 totals 15 residues. The CDR3 bases are TGTGCCAGCAGCAAGGGCCCAGAGGGGAACACTGAAGCTTTCTTT. Protein sequence: CASSKGPEGNTEAFF.

This chain connects TRBV18 to TRBJ2-5; D not certain. V lost 8 bases and J 5 bases, leaving 15 bases between the germline ends. The germline V gene has CDR1 KGHSH and CDR2 LQKENI. This CDR3 region has 13 residues. The CDR3 sequence is CASRTMQLETQYF. The CDR3 DNA sequence: TGTGCCAGCCGCACTATGCAATTGGAGACCCAGTACTTC. Full variable domain (outside the CDR3, taken from reference TRBV18 and TRBJ2-5): NAGVMQNPRHLVRRRGQEARLRCSPMKGHSHVYWYRQLPEEGLKFMVYLQKENIIDESGMPKERFSAEFPKEGPSILRIQQVVRGDSAAYFCASRTMQLETQYFGPGTRLLVL.

This chain links TRBV28 with TRBJ1-1, with TRBD1 identical over 7 bases. The CDR3 is made up of 12 amino acids. In germline, CDR1 is MDHEN, CDR2 SYDVKM. V was clipped by 5 bases and J by 11 bases; unmatched bases: 8. Here the CDR3 DNA reads TGTGCCAGCAGTCATACAGGGGTTTCGGCTTTCTTT. Protein product: CASSHTGVSAFF. Full variable domain (outside the CDR3, taken from reference TRBV28 and TRBJ1-1): DVKVTQSSRYLVKRTGEKVFLECVQDMDHENMFWYRQDPGLGLRLIYFSYDVKMKEKGDIPEGYSVSREKKERFSLILESASTNQTSMYLCASSHTGVSAFFGQGTRLTVV.

The rearrangement joins TRBV11-2 to TRBJ1-2; 9 bases agree with TRBD1. The CDR3 has 14 residues. In germline, CDR1 is SGHAT, CDR2 FQNNGV. V dropped 4 bases and J dropped 7; count of bases not matched to a gene: 7. CDR3 DNA sequence: TGTGCCAGCAGCTCATGGACAGGGGATGGTGGCTACACCTTC. Residues: CASSSWTGDGGYTF. The whole variable domain, remainder taken from reference TRBV11-2 and TRBJ1-2, is EAGVAQSPRYKIIEKRQSVAFWCNPISGHATLYWYQQILGQGPKLLIQFQNNGVVDDSQLPKDRFSAERLKGVDSTLKIQPAKLEDSAVYLCASSSWTGDGGYTFGSGTRLTVV.

The DNA of the CDR3 is TGCGCCAGCACGGAGGTTGGCAATGAGCAGTTCTTC. It yields the protein CASTEVGNEQFF. V and J are TRBV5-1 and TRBJ2-1; D perhaps matches TRBD2 (5 bases). The CDR3 sequence is 12 residues long. The V gene lost 6 bases and the J gene lost 6 bases, with 10 bases spanning the gap. CDR1 is SGHRS and CDR2 is YFSETQ in the germline V gene.

The J gene is TRBJ1-5, the V gene TRBV5-6, with 7 bases aligning to TRBD1. The germline V gene has CDR1 SGHDT and CDR2 YYEEEE. Trimming took 7 bases from V and 6 from J; bases not matched to a gene: 13. The CDR3 covers 15 residues. CDR3 bases: TGTGCCAGCTCTTTCCAGGGTCAGGGGGGTCAGCCCCAGCATTTT. As protein: CASSFQGQGGQPQHF.

The V call is TRBV28, the J call TRBJ2-3, with no clear D. Germline CDR1 is MDHEN and CDR2 is SYDVKM. The CDR3 length is 20 residues. The germline V and J ends were trimmed by 3 bases and 2 bases, with 27 bases remaining between them. The CDR3 DNA sequence: TGTGCCAGCAGTTTTGATACAGCCGTCACCGTCTCCACATCCACAGATACGCAGTATTTT. This gives the protein CASSFDTAVTVSTSTDTQYF.

The chain carries TRBV11-2 and TRBJ2-7; 10 nucleotides line up with TRBD1. Germline CDR1 is SGHAT and CDR2 is FQNNGV. The trim removed 3 bases at V and 1 base at J, leaving 3 bases unmatched. The CDR3 has 15 residues. The CDR3 nucleotides are TGTGCCAGCAGCTTCGGGACAGGGGTTTCCTACGAGCAGTACTTC. Its translation is CASSFGTGVSYEQYF.

This clone showed up many times. V is TRBV30 and J is TRBJ2-7; D is ambiguous. Between the trimmed V and J ends, which lost 5 bases and 3 bases, there was a span of 11 bases. Germline CDR1 is GTSNPN and CDR2 is SVGIG (reference sequence). The CDR3 is 12 residues long. The CDR3 nucleotides read TGTGCCTGGGGGCATGAGTACTACGAGCAGTACTTC. It is translated as CAWGHEYYEQYF.